The 22 T cell receptor beta chains reported below all come from one sample, sequenced in a study of tumor and adjacent non-tumor tissue in lung cancer. The library came from three nested PCR rounds adapted from ARM-PCR protocols. TCRdb ran MiXCR on the multiplex PCR reads and lists one entry per CDR3 protein. This table has 100,000 to 120,000 distinct CDR3 sequences, under 90% appearing once. No cell sorting was done before RNA was extracted from the tissue. Sequencing was carried out using lung tumor tissue. These receptors came from a man between 65 and 80 years old with non-small cell lung cancer.

As to this clonotype: Germline and junction disagree at one end, which may indicate a read error. The rearrangement uses TRBV29-1 and TRBJ1-2; a possible D gene is TRBD1 (5 bases). In germline, CDR1 is SQVTM, CDR2 ANQGSEA. The CDR3 has 17 amino acids. CDR3 residues: CSVQEYVQGHINYAYTF. CDR3 nucleotide sequence: TGCAGCGTTCAAGAGTACGTTCAGGGCCATATTAACTATGCCTACACCTTC.

The CDR3 sequence is CASSYDKENQPQHF. DNA of the CDR3: TGTGCCAGCAGTTATGACAAGGAAAATCAGCCCCAGCATTTT. The rearrangement uses TRBV6-2 or TRBV6-3 and TRBJ1-5; D is uncertain. This CDR3 contains 14 residues. V was cut by 3 bases and J by 4 bases, with 10 bases left in between. In germline, CDR1 is MNHEY, CDR2 SVGEGT.

This clonotype was counted between two and nine times. Relative to the germline gene, one junction end is altered; a read error may explain this. The chain carries TRBV6-2 or TRBV6-3 and TRBJ1-1; weak D call: TRBD1 (5 bases). The CDR3 totals 16 residues. Germline CDR1 and CDR2: MNHEY and SVGEGT. CDR3 loop: CASSYMGVGGDTEAFF. The CDR3 region has the DNA TGTGCCAGTAGTTACATGGGTGTGGGGGGTGACACTGAAGCTTTCTTT.

As concerns this clonotype: A single base separates this from a much larger clone, so it may be a read error. CDR3 residues: CSVVGGPPPLHF. CDR3 coding DNA: TGCAGCGTTGTGGGGGGTCCGCCACCCCTCCACTTT. The gene calls are TRBV29-1 and TRBJ1-6; D might be TRBD1 (5 bases). The CDR3 length is 12 residues. V lost 4 bases, J lost 11 bases, and 12 bases lay in between. Germline CDR1 and CDR2: SQVTM and ANQGSEA. Supplemented by reference TRBV29-1 and TRBJ1-6, the full variable domain reads SAVISQKPSRDICQRGTSLTIQCQVDSQVTMMFWYRQQPGQSLTLIATANQGSEATYESGFVIDKFPISRPNLTFSTLTVSNMSPEDSSIYLCSVVGGPPPLHFGNGTRLTVT.

In the case of this clonotype: A read error may produce the germline difference seen at one junction end. The gene calls are TRBV4-1 and TRBJ2-6; possibly TRBD1 for D (5 bases). Germline CDR1 reads MGHRA; CDR2 reads YSYEKL. This CDR3 has 18 amino acids. In nucleotides, the CDR3 is TGCGCCAGCAGCCATCAGAGACAAAAATTCTCTGGGGCCAATGTCCCGACTTTC. Protein: CASSHQRQKFSGANVPTF.

This clonotype was picked up one time. Since the CDR3 does not end with the conserved phenylalanine or tryptophan, this likely comes from a read error. The rearrangement uses TRBV6-1 and TRBJ2-1; D not certain. V was pared by 1 base and J by 3 bases, with 16 bases between. The CDR3 runs 17 residues. Germline CDR1 is MNHNS and CDR2 is SASEGT. The CDR3 DNA sequence: TGTGCCAGCAGTGAAGACATGGCACTCTTTGGCTACAATGAGCAGTTCATC. Protein product: CASSEDMALFGYNEQFI.

Notes on this clonotype: One junction end does not reproduce the germline sequence, and a read error may be involved. This rearrangement joins TRBV6-5 to TRBJ2-7, with a weak D call TRBD1 (6 bases). Looked up from germline, CDR1 is MNHEY and CDR2 is SVGAGI. CDR3 length: 16 amino acids. CDR3 loop: CARRQIGQLSSYEQYF. CDR3 bases: TGTGCCCGCAGACAAATCGGACAGTTAAGCTCCTACGAGCAGTACTTC.

Points on this clonotype: Sequence at one end of the junction differs from germline and may be a read error. The chain couples TRBV10-3 to TRBJ1-1, with 7 bases aligning to TRBD1. This CDR3 is 12 amino acids long. CDR1 is ENHRY and CDR2 is SYGVKD in the germline V gene. CDR3 amino acids: CAIGTAYTETLF. In nucleotides, the CDR3 is TGTGCCATCGGGACAGCCTACACTGAAACTCTCTTT.

Comments on this clonotype: The junction does not match germline at one end; this may be a read error. This sequence joins TRBV11-2 and TRBJ2-3; D is unclear. The germline gives CDR1 SGHAT, CDR2 FQNNGV. There are 14 residues in the CDR3. Written as DNA, the CDR3 is TGTGCCAACAGCCTAACCCCATGGTCAAACACGCAGTATTTT. Protein product: CANSLTPWSNTQYF.

On this clonotype: The CDR3 end shows no conserved phenylalanine or tryptophan, and so a read error is likely. No DNA is shown, since the ends of the CDR3 on it are uncertain; the CDR3 is the one TCRdb lists. This chain uses TRBV28 with TRBJ2-1; the table gives TRBD2 as D, unverified against the DNA. The CDR3 region is 12 residues in length, termini included. The germline gives CDR1 MDHEN, CDR2 SYDVKM. CDR3 sequence: CASSLPDGEHFI.

To note about this clonotype: Sequence at one end of the junction differs from germline and may be a read error. The chain links TRBV12-3 or TRBV12-4 to TRBJ1-6; D might be TRBD1 (5 bases). The CDR3 is 15 residues long. CDR3 residues: CASSTGHLPSSPLHF. DNA of the CDR3: TGTGCTAGCAGCACAGGACATCTACCAAGTTCACCCCTCCACTTT.

With respect to this clonotype: A junction boundary mismatches the germline segment, possibly from a read error. The chain has TRBV29-1 and TRBJ2-1; D not resolved. The CDR3 is made up of 12 amino acids. Germline loops: CDR1 SQVTM, CDR2 ANQGSEA. CDR3 protein: CCVVISLNEQFF. CDR3 DNA sequence: TGCTGCGTTGTGATTAGCCTGAATGAGCAGTTCTTC.

Remarks on this clonotype: Relative to the germline gene, one junction end is altered; a read error may explain this. The rearrangement joins TRBV6-2 or TRBV6-3 to TRBJ1-1, with 7 bases aligning to TRBD1. Germline CDR1 MNHEY, CDR2 SVGEGT. The CDR3 contains 14 residues. CDR3 amino acids: CASGSIGGGTEAIF. DNA for the CDR3: TGTGCCAGCGGTTCGATCGGAGGGGGCACTGAAGCTATCTTT.

Details on this clonotype: At one of its ends the junction is not consistent with the germline gene, which may arise from a read error. The V gene is TRBV14, the J gene TRBJ2-5; TRBD2 aligns across 7 bases. Germline-derived CDR1 and CDR2 are SGHDN and FVKESK. The CDR3 is made up of 11 amino acids. The CDR3 region has the DNA TGTGCCGGCAGCCAAGCGGGAACTCAGTACTTC. Amino acids: CAGSQAGTQYF.

With respect to this clonotype: A read error is likely, as this CDR3 ends without the conserved phenylalanine or tryptophan. CDR3 DNA: TGTGCCAGCAGCTTGTCTATGGGGACAGGGGACACTACTAGCACAGATACGCAGTATTCT. It encodes CASSLSMGTGDTTSTDTQYS. The chain carries TRBV5-4 and TRBJ2-3, with 10 nucleotides matching TRBD1. Trimming removed 1 base from V and 0 bases from J; junction bases left unmatched: 14. This CDR3 is 20 amino acids long. Germline-derived CDR1 and CDR2 are SGHNT and YYREEE (reference sequence).

In this sample, this clonotype turned up many times. The V and J genes are TRBV20-1 and TRBJ1-1; unclear D gene. This CDR3 contains 13 residues. Looked up from germline, CDR1 is DFQATT and CDR2 is SNEGSKA (reference sequence). V lost 2 bases and J lost 0, with 7 bases in between. The CDR3 spells CSARRPLNTEAFF. The CDR3 coding sequence is TGCAGTGCTAGACGCCCCTTGAACACTGAAGCTTTCTTT.

In the case of this clonotype: Mismatch with germline at one junction end may stem from a read error. The chain uses TRBV6-1 and TRBJ1-1; D uncertain. Germline-derived CDR1 and CDR2 are MNHNS and SASEGT. The CDR3 length is 14 residues. The CDR3 nucleotides are TGTGCCAACAGTGAAGTCGAGGTGGCGACGGAAGCTTTCTTT. It specifies CANSEVEVATEAFF.

V gene TRBV20-1 combines with J gene TRBJ2-7; 8 bases are a match to TRBD1. Germline trimming cut 5 bases from V and 6 bases from J; bases unmatched to any gene: 9. Germline V CDR1 and CDR2: DFQATT, SNEGSKA (reference sequence). The length of the CDR3 is 13 residues. This CDR3 reads CSACPGGGGEQYF. CDR3 in DNA: TGCAGTGCTTGCCCAGGGGGCGGTGGCGAGCAGTACTTC.

The chain couples TRBV12-3 or TRBV12-4 to TRBJ2-4, with D perhaps TRBD1 or TRBD2 (7 bases each). Trimming removed 8 bases at V and 16 bases at J, with 36 bases between. The CDR3 length is 17 residues. The CDR3, as DNA: TGTGCCAGCGGCCCGAACAGGGGACTACTAGCCAAAAACATTCGATACTTC. Translated, it gives CASGPNRGLLAKNIRYF.

Remarks on this clonotype: Sequence at one end of the junction differs from germline and may be a read error. The chain recombines TRBV5-1 with TRBJ2-7; D gene uncertain. The CDR3 contains 15 residues. Germline V gene sequence: CDR1 SGHRS, CDR2 YFSETQ. Here the CDR3 reads CASNLADDGSYEQYF. CDR3 sequence (DNA): TGCGCCAGCAACTTGGCCGACGACGGAAGCTACGAGCAGTACTTC. The entire variable domain, with the rest obtained from reference TRBV5-1 and TRBJ2-7, is as follows: KAGVTQTPRYLIKTRGQQVTLSCSPISGHRSVSWYQQTPGQGLQFLFEYFSETQRNKGNFPGRFSGRQFSNSRSEMNVSTLELGDSALYLCASNLADDGSYEQYFGPGTRLTVT.

This chain links TRBV4-2 with TRBJ2-7; D might be TRBD2 (6 bases). V was cut by 4 bases and J by 7 bases, with 23 bases left in between. Germline values: CDR1 LGHNA, CDR2 YNFKEQ. CDR3 length equals 16 residues. The CDR3 DNA is TGTGCCAGCAGCCCACTGGGACTGGAGGGAGGAAAGGAGCAGTACTTC. Protein: CASSPLGLEGGKEQYF.

Of note for this clonotype: Being one base from a much bigger clone, this may be a read error. This chain links TRBV30 with TRBJ2-1; TRBD2 agrees at 8 bases. This CDR3 is 15 amino acids long. CDR1 GTSNPN and CDR2 SVGIG come from the germline V gene (reference sequence). CDR3 residues: CAWSVKREIHNKQFF. The CDR3 DNA is TGTGCCTGGAGTGTTAAGCGGGAGATCCACAATAAGCAGTTCTTC. The full variable domain, in which reference TRBV30 and TRBJ2-1 provide the parts outside the CDR3, is SQTIHQWPATLVQPVGSPLSLECTVEGTSNPNLYWYRQAAGRGLQLLFYSVGIGQISSEVPQNLSASRPQDRQFILSSKKLLLSDSGFYLCAWSVKREIHNKQFFGPGTRLTVL.